A single sample gave rise to the 9 T cell receptor beta chains below, sequenced in a study of shared clonotypes between healthy human individuals. Sequenced by immunoSEQ multiplex PCR; TCRdb stores in-frame clones only, minus some. Of roughly 320,000 clones detected, roughly 84% appear once; the ten largest clones hold roughly 15%. Specimen: memory CD8+ T cells sorted from blood. As to subset: CD45RO+ cells pooled with CCR7-negative TemRA cells. These receptors all stem from a man aged 18 to 30 in good health.

V usage is TRBV4-3 and J usage is TRBJ2-1; 9 bases map to TRBD2. Unmatched junction bases numbered 8, after V lost 0 bases and J lost 5 bases. CDR1 LGHNA and CDR2 YSLEER come from the germline V gene. The CDR3 has 17 residues. The DNA for the CDR3 is TGCGCCAGCAGCCAAGATAGGCTAGCGGGGCTAGACAATGAGCAGTTCTTC. This gives the protein CASSQDRLAGLDNEQFF.

This clone was seen a handful of times. The CDR3 is CASSVLGTANEKLFF. The CDR3 nucleotides read TGTGCCAGCAGTGTATTGGGGACAGCTAATGAAAAACTGTTTTTT. This chain joins TRBV2 and TRBJ1-4; 7 nucleotides line up with TRBD1. Germline V lookup: CDR1 SNHLY, CDR2 FYNNEI. V lost 4 bases and J lost 3; bases outside the gene matches: 5. The CDR3 contains 15 residues.

The J gene is TRBJ2-7, the V gene TRBV4-1; TRBD1 or TRBD2 may be the D gene (5 bases each). Looked up from germline, CDR1 is MGHRA and CDR2 is YSYEKL. Between the trimmed V and J ends, which lost 1 base and 2 bases, there was a span of 15 bases. The CDR3 is made up of 16 amino acids. Written as DNA, the CDR3 is TGCGCCAGCAGCCAAGGAAGTGGGACCGTTACCTACGAGCAGTACTTC. The encoded protein is CASSQGSGTVTYEQYF.

The chain combines TRBV27 with TRBJ2-3; TRBD1 agrees at 9 bases. V lost 7 bases, J lost 6 bases, and 11 bases stayed unmatched. The CDR3 covers 15 residues. The germline CDR1 and CDR2 sequences are MNHEY and SMNVEV (reference sequence). The DNA of the CDR3 is TGTGCCAGCACCTACAGGGGGCGAATCTGGGATACGCAGTATTTT. It translates to CASTYRGRIWDTQYF.

Concerning this clone: Additional DNA sequences in this sample encode the identical CDR3. CDR3 DNA sequence: TGTGCCAGCAGTTCGCAGGGCTACGAGCAGTACTTC. It translates to CASSSQGYEQYF. The chain is built from TRBV27 and TRBJ2-7; a weak D match, TRBD1 (5 bases). The V and J ends lost 4 bases and 3 bases respectively, with 7 bases between them. Germline V gene lookup returns CDR1 MNHEY and CDR2 SMNVEV (reference sequence). The CDR3 length is 12 residues.

This sequence joins TRBV4-2 and TRBJ2-5; TRBD1 matches 7 bases. The CDR3 consists of 15 residues. CDR1 is LGHNA, CDR2 YNFKEQ, per germline. V trimming: 1 base; J trimming: 0 bases; junction bases outside the gene matches: 2. The chain's CDR3 is CASSQGQGDQETQYF. Written as DNA, the CDR3 is TGTGCCAGCAGCCAAGGGCAGGGGGACCAAGAGACCCAGTACTTC.

V usage is TRBV7-9 and J usage is TRBJ1-1, with D unclear. The ends were cut back, 5 bases at V and 3 bases at J, with 19 bases in the middle. The CDR3 runs to 16 residues. Germline loops: CDR1 SEHNR, CDR2 FQNEAQ (reference sequence). CDR3 amino acids: CASSPGRLGGYTEAFF. For the CDR3, the DNA is TGTGCCAGCAGCCCCGGTCGGTTAGGTGGCTACACTGAAGCTTTCTTT.

The CDR3 spells CASSERAGPRARPYEQYF. CDR3 nucleotides: TGCGCCAGCAGTGAGAGGGCCGGGCCTCGAGCCAGGCCCTACGAGCAGTACTTC. This rearrangement joins TRBV10-2 to TRBJ2-7; no firm D call. Germline values: CDR1 WSHSY, CDR2 SAAADI. CDR3 length: 18 amino acids. Trimming left V 2 bases short and J 2 bases short, with 22 bases between.

This sequence joins TRBV10-3 and TRBJ2-1; no clear D gene. The CDR3 covers 16 residues. Germline assignment: CDR1 ENHRY and CDR2 SYGVKD. V lost 0 bases, J lost 6 bases, and 15 bases lay in between. In nucleotides, the CDR3 is TGTGCCATCAGTGAGTCCCTCGGCCAGGTTCTCAATGAGCAGTTCTTC. Protein product: CAISESLGQVLNEQFF.